This TCR beta chain was recovered during a study of CD8 T cells in ankylosing spondylitis. The germline V and J ends were trimmed by 7 bases and 1 base, with 10 bases remaining between them. Germline CDR1 and CDR2: MGHRA and YSYEKL. The CDR3 spans 13 residues. One entry per CDR3 protein, called by TCRdb with MiXCR from the 5' RACE reads. Of some 240,000 distinct CDR3 sequences listed, 15% to 20% are singletons. This chain connects TRBV4-1 to TRBJ1-1; no reliable D call. The receptor's source is a male donor with ankylosing spondylitis or in good health (not recorded which). Sequencing was performed on blood, either unsorted or a sorted T cell fraction (not recorded which). In DNA, the CDR3 is TGCGCCAGCAACCACCAGGAGAACACTGAAGCTTTCTTT. Its translation is CASNHQENTEAFF.